This TCR beta chain was captured by sequencing in a study of identical twins. This clonotype was detected a few times. Its antigen is not identified. The junction departs from the called germline gene at one end, perhaps through a read error. The CDR3 has 12 residues. Germline lookup yields CDR1 SGHDN and CDR2 FVKESK. A universal primer site arose from template switching, and cDNA bore unique molecular identifiers. TCRdb used MiXCR to reprocess the 5' RACE reads, holding one entry per CDR3 protein. In the table there are about 810,000 distinct CDR3 sequences, about 12% of which are singletons. General study points: Conclusions relied on cross-sectional statistical analysis, not following the same donors.

This same sample was also part of a study on yellow fever vaccine responses in identical twins. From that second work: Reportedly, twins showed a vaccine T cell response that looked partly convergent and partly personalized.

The sequenced material came from PBMCs. The chain links TRBV14 to TRBJ2-5; unclear D gene. The receptor comes from a woman younger than 30 in good health. The CDR3 DNA is TGTGCCAGCAGCCAAGATTCTCTGATTCTACACTTC. It translates to CASSQDSLILHF. The full variable domain, in which reference TRBV14 and TRBJ2-5 provide the parts outside the CDR3, is EAGVTQFPSHSVIEKGQTVTLRCDPISGHDNLYWYRRVMGKEIKFLLHFVKESKQDESGMPNNRFLAERTGGTYSTLKVQPAELEDSGVYFCASSQDSLILHFGPGTRLLVL.